This TCR beta chain was obtained from a study of blood T cell repertoires in COVID-19. The wider study: PBMCs, B-cell-depleted T cells, or T cells were the source of the cDNA or gDNA that made up the material.

The table came from immunoSEQ multiplex PCR; TCRdb's copy has only in-frame clones and leaves some out. Here the sample spans tens of thousands of clones, 88% being singletons. After removal of 3 bases from V and 2 bases from J, the junction contained 11 bases not matched to a gene. The CDR3 extends over 17 amino acids. Germline CDR1 is MNHEY and CDR2 is SVGEGT. The sequenced sample was peripheral blood. The TCR was taken from a woman older than 75 with active COVID-19. J is TRBJ2-7 and V is TRBV6-2 or TRBV6-3; 9 bases match TRBD2. The DNA of the CDR3 is TGTGCCAGCAGTTATGGAGTCTGGGCGGGAGGGGCCTACGAGCAGTACTTC. Amino acid sequence: CASSYGVWAGGAYEQYF.